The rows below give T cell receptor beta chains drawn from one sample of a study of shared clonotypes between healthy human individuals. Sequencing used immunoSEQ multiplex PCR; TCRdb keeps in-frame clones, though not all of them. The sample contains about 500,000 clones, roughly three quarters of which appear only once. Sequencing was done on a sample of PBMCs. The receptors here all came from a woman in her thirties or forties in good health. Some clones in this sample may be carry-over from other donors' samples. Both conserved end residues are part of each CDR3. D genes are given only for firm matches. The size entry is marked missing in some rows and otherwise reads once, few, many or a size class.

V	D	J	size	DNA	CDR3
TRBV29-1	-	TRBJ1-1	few	TGCAGCGTTGAAGCGGGCACTGAAGCTTTCTTT	CSVEAGTEAFF
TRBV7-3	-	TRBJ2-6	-	TGTGCCAGCAGCCCACGCCCGCGGCAGCTCTCTGGGGCCAACGTCCTGACTTTC	CASSPRPRQLSGANVLTF
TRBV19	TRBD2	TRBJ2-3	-	TGTGCCAGTAGTTTCGGACTAGCGGGAATCACAGATACGCAGTATTTT	CASSFGLAGITDTQYF
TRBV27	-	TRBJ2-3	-	TGTGCCAGCAGTTTACGGAGCACAGATACGCAGTATTTT	CASSLRSTDTQYF
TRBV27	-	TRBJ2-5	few	TGTGCCAGCAGTTTATCTGGGGGCCGGGGGAAGACCCAGTACTTC	CASSLSGGRGKTQYF
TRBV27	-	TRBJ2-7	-	TGTGCCAGCAGTTTACAGGCAGGTAGCTCCTACGAGCAGTACTTC	CASSLQAGSSYEQYF
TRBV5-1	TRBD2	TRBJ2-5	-	TGCGCCAGCAGCTTCGAGGGAGGGGTCCCCCTTGGGGAGACCCAGTACTTC	CASSFEGGVPLGETQYF
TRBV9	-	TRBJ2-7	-	TGTGCCAGCAGCGTAGGCGGGTCCTCCCACGAGCAGTACTTC	CASSVGGSSHEQYF
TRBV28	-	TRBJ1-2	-	TGTGCCAGCAGTTTATACCATCAGACACCTAACTATGGCTACACCTTC	CASSLYHQTPNYGYTF
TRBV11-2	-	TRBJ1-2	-	TGTGCCAGCAGCTTAGGAGCTGCCCCTGGGCGTTATGGCTACACCTTC	CASSLGAAPGRYGYTF
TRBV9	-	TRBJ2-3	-	TGTGCCAGCAGCGTAGAGGGGGAGGCTAGCACAGATACGCAGTATTTT	CASSVEGEASTDTQYF
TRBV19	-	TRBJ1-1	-	TGTGCCAGTAGTATAGTAGGTAGGGACACTGAAGCTTTCTTT	CASSIVGRDTEAFF
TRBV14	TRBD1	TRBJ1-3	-	TGTGCCAGCAGTCTCGACAGGGTTGGAAACACCATATATTTT	CASSLDRVGNTIYF
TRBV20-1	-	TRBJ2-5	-	TGCAGTGCTCAGGATCAAGAGACCCAGTACTTC	CSAQDQETQYF
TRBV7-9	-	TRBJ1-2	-	TGTGCCAGCAGCTTAGCAGGGGTGGACTATGGCTACACCTTC	CASSLAGVDYGYTF
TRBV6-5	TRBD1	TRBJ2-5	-	TGTGCCAGCAGTTACTCCGGGACAGGGGAGTTTCCCCAGTACTTC	CASSYSGTGEFPQYF
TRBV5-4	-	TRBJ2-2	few	TGTGCCAGCAGCTTCTCCAGAACGAACACCGGGGAGCTGTTTTTT	CASSFSRTNTGELFF
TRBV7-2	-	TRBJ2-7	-	TGTGCCAGCAGCTTAGGTAGCGGCGGAACCGCCTACGAGCAGTACTTC	CASSLGSGGTAYEQYF
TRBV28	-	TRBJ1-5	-	TGTGCCAGCAGTACCGGCCCCTCTGACCAGCATTTT	CASSTGPSDQHF
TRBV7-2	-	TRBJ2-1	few	TGTGCCAGCAGTCAAGGCGTCAATGAGCAGTTCTTC	CASSQGVNEQFF
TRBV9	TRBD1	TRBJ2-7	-	TGTGCCAGCAGCGTAGCCGGGACAGCTTCCACCTACGAGCAGTACTTC	CASSVAGTASTYEQYF
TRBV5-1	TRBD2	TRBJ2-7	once	TGCGCCAGCAGCTTGACTAGCGTCGAGCAGTACTTC	CASSLTSVEQYF
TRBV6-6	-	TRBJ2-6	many	TGTGCCAGCAGTTACTCGACTGGGGCCAACGTCCTGACTTTC	CASSYSTGANVLTF
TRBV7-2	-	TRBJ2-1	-	TGTGCCAGCAGCCCTGAGCGGGCTAGGGTCAATGAGCAGTTCTTC	CASSPERARVNEQFF
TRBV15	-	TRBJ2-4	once	TGTGCCACCAGCCAAACGCTAGCCAAAAACATTCAGTACTTC	CATSQTLAKNIQYF
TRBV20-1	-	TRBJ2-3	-	TGCAGTGCTCCTCTGGGAAATACGCAGTATTTT	CSAPLGNTQYF
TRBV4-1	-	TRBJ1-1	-	TGCGCCAGCAGCCAACCGGGCAGTGAAGCTTTCTTT	CASSQPGSEAFF
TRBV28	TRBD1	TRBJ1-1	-	TGTGCCAGCAGTCAGACAGGGGCAAACACTGAAGCTTTCTTT	CASSQTGANTEAFF
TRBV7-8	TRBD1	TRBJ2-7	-	TGTGCCAGCAGCTTATCTGGGACAGGGGGCGGCGAGCAGTACTTC	CASSLSGTGGGEQYF
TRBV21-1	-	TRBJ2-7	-	TGTGCCAGCCCTTTCAAGCCCTACGAGCAGTACTTC	CASPFKPYEQYF
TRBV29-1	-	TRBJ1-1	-	TGCAGCGCTTACCGGGACAAGAATGCTGAAGCTTTATTT	CSAYRDKNAEALF
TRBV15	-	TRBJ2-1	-	TGTGCCACCAGCAGAGAAAGAAATGAGCAGTTCTTC	CATSRERNEQFF
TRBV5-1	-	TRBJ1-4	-	TGCGCCAGCAGCTGGACCGCACAGGGAGGGAGGGAAAAACTGTTTTTT	CASSWTAQGGREKLFF
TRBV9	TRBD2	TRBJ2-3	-	TGTGCCAGCAGCGTCTTAGCGGGCGGCACAGATACGCAGTATTTT	CASSVLAGGTDTQYF
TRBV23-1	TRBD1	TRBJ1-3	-	TGCGCCAGCAGTCATGGGGACAGGGGGCCAGGAAACACCATATATTTT	CASSHGDRGPGNTIYF
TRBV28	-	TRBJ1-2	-	TGTGCCGGGTTAGACAGCCGACTATATGGCTACACCTTC	CAGLDSRLYGYTF
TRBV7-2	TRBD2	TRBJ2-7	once	TGTGCCAGCAGCTTGGGACTAGCGGGCACCTACGAGCAGTACTTC	CASSLGLAGTYEQYF
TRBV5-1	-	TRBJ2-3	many	TGCGCCAGCAGCTTGTATCAGGGGCCGTTCACAGATACGCAGTATTTT	CASSLYQGPFTDTQYF
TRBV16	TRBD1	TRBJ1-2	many	TGTGCCAGCAGCCGGGGGAGCGGACAGGCCTCTAACTATGGCTACACCTTC	CASSRGSGQASNYGYTF
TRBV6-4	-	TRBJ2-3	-	TGTGCCAGCAGTGACGGGGATAGCACAGATACGCAGTATTTT	CASSDGDSTDTQYF
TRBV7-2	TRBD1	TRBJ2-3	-	TGTGCCAGCAGTACTACAGGGGGCTTGTCAGATACGCAGTATTTT	CASSTTGGLSDTQYF
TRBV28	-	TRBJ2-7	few	TGTGCCACTGACAACTCCTACGAGCAGTACTTC	CATDNSYEQYF
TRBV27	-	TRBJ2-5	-	TGTGCCAGCAGCGAGAGTAGGTCCGCAACTCTCCAAGAGACCCAGTACTTC	CASSESRSATLQETQYF
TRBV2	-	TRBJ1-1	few	TGTGCCAGCCGGGGCCGTTCGGCTTTCTTT	CASRGRSAFF
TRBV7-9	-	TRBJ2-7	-	TGTGCCAGCAGCTCCGACAAAGGAGGGTCCTACGAGCAGTACTTC	CASSSDKGGSYEQYF
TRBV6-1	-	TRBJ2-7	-	TGTGCCAGCAGTGCGCATAGCGGACCCTACGAGCAGTACTTC	CASSAHSGPYEQYF
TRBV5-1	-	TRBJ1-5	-	TGCGCCAGCAGCTTACATTACAGGGCTGTCGAGAGCAATCAGCCCCAGCATTTT	CASSLHYRAVESNQPQHF